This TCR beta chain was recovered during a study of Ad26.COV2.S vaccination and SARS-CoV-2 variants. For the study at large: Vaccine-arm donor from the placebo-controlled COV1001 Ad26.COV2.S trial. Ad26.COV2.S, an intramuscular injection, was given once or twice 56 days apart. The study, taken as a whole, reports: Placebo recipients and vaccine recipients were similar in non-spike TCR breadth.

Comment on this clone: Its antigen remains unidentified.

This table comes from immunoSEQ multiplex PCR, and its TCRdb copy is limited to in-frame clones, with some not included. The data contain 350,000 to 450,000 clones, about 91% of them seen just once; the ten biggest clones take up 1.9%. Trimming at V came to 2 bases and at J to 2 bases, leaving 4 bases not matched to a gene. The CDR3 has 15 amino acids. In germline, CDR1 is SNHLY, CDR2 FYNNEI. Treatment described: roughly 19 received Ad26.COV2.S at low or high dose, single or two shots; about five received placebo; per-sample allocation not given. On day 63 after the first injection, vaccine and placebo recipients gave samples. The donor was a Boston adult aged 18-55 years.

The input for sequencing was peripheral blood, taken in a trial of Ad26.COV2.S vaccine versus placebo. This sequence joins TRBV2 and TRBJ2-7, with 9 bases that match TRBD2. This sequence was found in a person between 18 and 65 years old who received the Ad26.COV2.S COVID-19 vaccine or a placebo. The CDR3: CASSEQAGGPYEQYF. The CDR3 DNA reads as TGTGCCAGCAGTGAACAGGCGGGAGGGCCCTACGAGCAGTACTTC.